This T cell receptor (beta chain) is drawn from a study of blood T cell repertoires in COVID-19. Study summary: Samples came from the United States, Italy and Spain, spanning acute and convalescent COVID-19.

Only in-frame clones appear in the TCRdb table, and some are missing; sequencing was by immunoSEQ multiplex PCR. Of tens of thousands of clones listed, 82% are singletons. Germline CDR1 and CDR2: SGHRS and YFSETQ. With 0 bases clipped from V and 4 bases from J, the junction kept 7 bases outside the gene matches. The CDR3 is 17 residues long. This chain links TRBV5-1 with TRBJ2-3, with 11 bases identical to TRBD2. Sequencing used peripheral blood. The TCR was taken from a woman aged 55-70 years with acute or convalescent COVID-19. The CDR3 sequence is CASSLVTSGSTPDTQYF. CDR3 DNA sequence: TGCGCCAGCAGCTTGGTAACTAGCGGGAGTACCCCAGATACGCAGTATTTT.